Listed below are T cell receptor beta chains from one sample, sequenced in a study of siplizumab effects on memory and regulatory T cells. Repertoires were generated with immunoSEQ multiplex PCR, while TCRdb's copy carries only in-frame clones and drops some. Of over 55,000 clones listed, roughly 80% are singletons. Sequenced: memory CD4+ T cells sorted from blood. Every receptor here comes from a human donor in good health. Each CDR3 is given with its conserved first and last residue.

v_call: TRBV6-5
j_call: TRBJ1-5
cdr3_aa: CASRGQGTNQPQHF

v_call: TRBV10-3
j_call: TRBJ2-7
cdr3_aa: CAISDPGARTREQYF

v_call: TRBV5-4
j_call: TRBJ2-5
cdr3_aa: CASSHDRGWETQYF

v_call: TRBV5-8
j_call: TRBJ2-3
cdr3_aa: CATRPRGLTDTQYF

v_call: TRBV5-6
j_call: TRBJ2-2
cdr3_aa: CASSYRTSGYTGELFF

v_call: TRBV6-4
j_call: TRBJ2-2
cdr3_aa: CASSETTSGELFF

v_call: TRBV9
j_call: TRBJ2-7
cdr3_aa: CASSVGDRADNEQYF

v_call: TRBV6-5
j_call: TRBJ1-3
cdr3_aa: CASTADRSSGNTIYF

v_call: TRBV19
j_call: TRBJ2-3
cdr3_aa: CASHSGRYTDTQYF

v_call: TRBV29-1
j_call: TRBJ2-3
cdr3_aa: CSVAVSGDTQYF

v_call: TRBV14
j_call: TRBJ2-3
cdr3_aa: CASSQEGTQYF

v_call: TRBV6-6
j_call: TRBJ2-5
cdr3_aa: CASSYLGRETQYF

v_call: TRBV5-4
j_call: TRBJ1-5
cdr3_aa: CASSPGVGSNQPQHF

v_call: TRBV29-1
j_call: TRBJ2-1
cdr3_aa: CSVEDPRGHRNEQFF

v_call: TRBV7-2
j_call: TRBJ2-7
cdr3_aa: CASSLGQGLGYEQYF

v_call: TRBV5-1
j_call: TRBJ2-5
cdr3_aa: CASSPGPKETQYF

v_call: TRBV7-7
j_call: TRBJ2-5
cdr3_aa: CASSSMETQYF

v_call: TRBV20-1
j_call: TRBJ2-1
cdr3_aa: CSANGYNEQFF

v_call: TRBV2
j_call: TRBJ2-5
cdr3_aa: CASSASGAAQETQYF

v_call: TRBV2
j_call: TRBJ1-2
cdr3_aa: CASSESVISNGYTF

v_call: TRBV10-2
j_call: TRBJ1-5
cdr3_aa: CASSDSRSNQPQHF

v_call: TRBV19
j_call: TRBJ2-2
cdr3_aa: CASSARTTAGSGELFF

v_call: TRBV5-1
j_call: TRBJ2-7
cdr3_aa: CASSDTGFEQYF

v_call: TRBV21-1
j_call: TRBJ2-5
cdr3_aa: CASSKESYQETQYF

v_call: TRBV10-3
j_call: TRBJ2-7
cdr3_aa: CAISGASGTRADEQYF

v_call: TRBV19
j_call: TRBJ1-1
cdr3_aa: CASGGGGRREAFF

v_call: TRBV5-6
j_call: TRBJ1-2
cdr3_aa: CASRAAGEANYGYTF

v_call: TRBV7-9
j_call: TRBJ2-3
cdr3_aa: CASSFFGGGADTQYF

v_call: TRBV2
j_call: TRBJ1-2
cdr3_aa: CASIRDRTFYGYTF